This T cell receptor (beta chain) was observed in a study of blood T cell repertoires in COVID-19. Sequenced by immunoSEQ multiplex PCR; TCRdb stores in-frame clones only, minus some. The sample records under 200,000 clones, roughly 93% being singletons. The specimen sequenced was peripheral blood. This receptor was obtained from a man between 18 and 29 years old with COVID-19, enrolled during active disease.

The CDR3 bases are TGTGCCAGCAGCGTAGGATTGAGCGGGAGGGCCAACGAGCAGTACTTC. The encoded protein is CASSVGLSGRANEQYF. The rearrangement joins TRBV9 to TRBJ2-7; 10 bases are shared with TRBD2. V lost 0 bases to trimming and J lost 5 bases; unmatched junction nucleotides: 8. CDR1 and CDR2 (germline): SGDLS, YYNGEE. This CDR3 has 16 residues.